This TCR beta chain was recovered during a study of cytomegalovirus exposure and HLA in healthy donors. The PCR used 60 Vbeta and 13 Jbeta primers. Libraries were prepared by immunoSEQ multiplex PCR; TCRdb keeps only in-frame clonotypes and omits some of them. The table shows around 150,000 clones, with about 80% occurring only once. Study-wide results and limits: Across donors, sequencing depth was assumed by presence/absence analyses to be roughly uniform. Based on reports, TCR beta sequences accurately predicted HLA-A and HLA-B alleles for most subjects. Immune exposure information available was restricted to CMV serostatus. Data from an earlier analysis indicated that most TCR beta V segments were productive either about 90% or about 30% of the time.

As to this clone: Its antigen is unidentified.

Sequenced sample: PBMCs. This TCR was recovered from a man younger than 40 in good health.

The CDR3 DNA reads TGTGCCCTACGGGTGGATACGCAGTATTTT. It codes for CALRVDTQYF. The genes are TRBV30 and TRBJ2-3; no firm D call. Germline V gene lookup returns CDR1 GTSNPN and CDR2 SVGIG (reference sequence). The CDR3 covers 10 residues. Trimming cost V 8 bases and J 6 bases, with 9 bases left between them.